These 20 T cell receptor beta chains came from one sample sequenced in a study of technical replicates of blood from a handful of donors. TCRdb's copy holds only in-frame clones and misses some; the assay was immunoSEQ multiplex PCR. The sample shows about 8,000 clones, 85% to 90% of them seen only once. Sequenced sample: PBMCs. The receptors derive from a human donor in good health.

This rearrangement joins TRBV5-1 to TRBJ2-1; 11 nucleotides line up with TRBD2. The V and J ends lost 6 bases and 7 bases, in that order; junction bases with no gene match: 9. CDR3 length equals 15 residues. Germline CDR1 reads SGHRS; CDR2 reads YFSETQ. CDR3 sequence: CASTTSLAGENEQFF. The CDR3 region has the DNA TGCGCCAGCACCACTTCACTAGCGGGAGAGAATGAGCAGTTCTTC.

The rearrangement uses TRBV7-3 and TRBJ2-2; D gene uncertain. The CDR3 spans 16 residues. Trimming cost V 5 bases and J 2 bases, with 15 bases left between them. Germline CDR1 reads SGHTA; CDR2 reads FQGTGA. CDR3 in amino acids: CASSPNALINTGELFF. In DNA, the CDR3 is TGTGCCAGCAGCCCCAACGCACTCATAAACACCGGGGAGCTGTTTTTT.

In this sample, this clone turned up once. The V gene is TRBV6-1, the J gene TRBJ1-3, with D unresolved. Per germline, CDR1 MNHNS and CDR2 SASEGT. Trimming cost V 5 bases and J 4 bases, with 9 bases left between them. This CDR3 has 13 residues. The CDR3 DNA follows: TGTGCCAGCAGTTTCGAACAAGGAAACACCATATATTTT. It encodes CASSFEQGNTIYF.

V and J are TRBV10-2 and TRBJ1-4; D might be TRBD1 (5 bases). Between the trimmed V and J ends, which lost 5 bases and 10 bases, there was a span of 17 bases. The germline gives CDR1 WSHSY, CDR2 SAAADI. The CDR3 runs to 14 residues. CDR3 DNA sequence: TGCGCCAGCAGTCCTGACAGTAACCGCCGAAAACTGTTTTTT. Translation gives CASSPDSNRRKLFF.

CDR3 sequence reads: CASSLTGQIYGYTF. In DNA, the CDR3 is TGTGCCAGCAGCCTCACGGGACAGATCTATGGCTACACCTTC. The chain couples TRBV25-1 to TRBJ1-2, with 7 positions matching TRBD1. The CDR3 is 14 residues long. The germline CDR1 and CDR2 sequences are MGHDK and SYGVNS. J was trimmed by 4 bases and V by 6 bases; bases with no gene match: 8.

This sequence joins TRBV6-5 and TRBJ1-3; D unresolved. The germline CDR1 and CDR2 sequences are MNHEY and SVGAGI. Deletions cut 0 bases from V and 4 bases from J, with 13 bases between. The CDR3 has 16 amino acids. The CDR3 here is CASSYSIPLGGNTIYF. Written as DNA, the CDR3 is TGTGCCAGCAGTTACTCGATACCTCTAGGAGGAAACACCATATATTTT.

The gene calls are TRBV6-5 and TRBJ1-3, with a weak D call TRBD1 (6 bases). The CDR3 contains 15 residues. With 2 bases removed from V and 2 bases from J, the gap between germline ends came to 10 bases. The germline V gene has CDR1 MNHEY and CDR2 SVGAGI. The CDR3, as DNA: TGTGCCAGCAGTTACACAGGGTTCACTGGAAACACCATATATTTT. This translates into CASSYTGFTGNTIYF.

The J gene is TRBJ2-7, the V gene TRBV27, with D perhaps matching TRBD2 (6 bases). V shed 10 bases and J shed 0 bases, with 13 bases lying between them. This CDR3 has 13 amino acids. Germline CDR1 reads MNHEY; CDR2 reads SMNVEV (reference sequence). The CDR3 spells CAIRRVGSYEQYF. The CDR3, as DNA: TGTGCCATTCGGAGGGTTGGCTCCTACGAGCAGTACTTC.

V usage is TRBV29-1 and J usage is TRBJ1-1; 10 positions agree with TRBD1. Per germline, CDR1 SQVTM and CDR2 ANQGSEA. CDR3 length: 17 amino acids. The trim removed 0 bases at V and 2 bases at J, leaving 9 bases unmatched. As DNA, the CDR3 is TGCAGCGTTGAAGATCTTTCGGACAGGGGGGCCAACACTGAAGCTTTCTTT. Its translation: CSVEDLSDRGANTEAFF.

J is TRBJ2-7 and V is TRBV4-1, with TRBD2 matching over 11 bases. After removal of 2 bases from V and 4 bases from J, the junction contained 7 bases not matched to a gene. This CDR3 is 16 amino acids long. Germline CDR1 reads MGHRA; CDR2 reads YSYEKL. This chain's CDR3 is CASSQLTSGDPYEQYF. The CDR3 coding sequence is TGCGCCAGCAGCCAACTGACTAGCGGGGACCCGTACGAGCAGTACTTC.

The chain is built from TRBV19 and TRBJ2-2, with D possibly matching TRBD1 (5 bases). Trimming took off 3 bases at V and 2 bases at J, with 10 bases between the two ends. There are 15 residues in the CDR3. Germline CDR1 LNHDA, CDR2 SQIVND (reference sequence). CDR3 sequence (DNA): TGTGCCAGTAGTATTTGGCAGGGTAACACCGGGGAGCTGTTTTTT. The encoded protein is CASSIWQGNTGELFF.

The chain links TRBV7-9 to TRBJ1-2, with D perhaps matching TRBD1 (5 bases). The CDR3 runs 17 residues. The germline gives CDR1 SEHNR, CDR2 FQNEAQ (reference sequence). Trimming removed 6 bases at V and 0 bases at J, with 20 bases between. DNA for the CDR3: TGTGCCAGCAGTAGGGGCCCAGGAGCAAATTCTAACTATGGCTACACCTTC. Translated, it gives CASSRGPGANSNYGYTF.

The chain recombines TRBV7-9 with TRBJ2-1; TRBD2 matches at 9 bases. Germline CDR1 is SEHNR and CDR2 is FQNEAQ (reference sequence). Trimming took 6 bases from V and 7 from J; bases not matched to a gene: 7. The CDR3 has 14 residues. The CDR3 sequence is CASRNSGSWNEQFF. The CDR3 DNA follows: TGTGCCAGCAGAAATAGCGGGAGTTGGAATGAGCAGTTCTTC.

The J gene is TRBJ1-1, the V gene TRBV6-1; D unclear. Germline values: CDR1 MNHNS, CDR2 SASEGT. Between the trimmed V and J ends, which lost 1 base and 3 bases, there was a span of 27 bases. This CDR3 is built from 20 residues. CDR3 DNA: TGTGCCAGCAGTGAAGAGCCGGCGGGTTATCTGGCAGGTTTGTACACTGAAGCTTTCTTT. Its translation is CASSEEPAGYLAGLYTEAFF.

The rearrangement joins TRBV27 to TRBJ2-1, with a weak D call TRBD2 (6 bases). Germline CDR1 MNHEY, CDR2 SMNVEV (reference sequence). Trimming removed 1 base at V and 2 bases at J, with 15 bases between. The CDR3 runs 17 residues. The CDR3 DNA follows: TGTGCCAGCAGTTTATACGGGAGCGGATCCCCCTACAATGAGCAGTTCTTC. It translates to CASSLYGSGSPYNEQFF.

The chain joins TRBV5-1 to TRBJ2-3, with D hard to call. This CDR3 is 15 amino acids long. With 4 bases removed from V and 0 bases from J, the gap between germline ends came to 12 bases. Germline V gene sequence: CDR1 SGHRS, CDR2 YFSETQ. The CDR3 nucleotides read TGCGCCAGCAGCCCAACCTCGGTCAGCACAGATACGCAGTATTTT. This translates into CASSPTSVSTDTQYF.

The CDR3 is CSVEWGVLAGVNEQFF. DNA for the CDR3: TGCAGCGTTGAGTGGGGGGTACTAGCGGGAGTAAATGAGCAGTTCTTC. The gene calls are TRBV29-1 and TRBJ2-1; 11 bases agree with TRBD2. The germline V gene encodes CDR1 SQVTM and CDR2 ANQGSEA. V dropped 3 bases and J dropped 7; count of bases not matched to a gene: 11. This CDR3 is built from 16 residues.

This clone was seen a single time. The chain is built from TRBV5-6 and TRBJ2-7, with TRBD1 as a possible D gene (6 bases). CDR3 length: 14 residues. CDR1 is SGHDT and CDR2 is YYEEEE in the germline V gene. Trimming shortened V by 3 bases and J by 3 bases, and 13 bases separated the two germline ends. CDR3 residues: CASSSWGRGYEQYF. The CDR3 bases are TGTGCCAGCAGCTCCTGGGGCAGGGGCTACGAGCAGTACTTC.

The rearrangement uses TRBV6-5 and TRBJ2-1, with 7 nucleotides matching TRBD2. The CDR3 totals 15 residues. V was pared by 2 bases and J by 2 bases, with 3 bases of the junction left unmatched. Germline V gene lookup returns CDR1 MNHEY and CDR2 SVGAGI. The CDR3 DNA follows: TGTGCCAGCAGTTACAGCGGGAACACCTACAATGAGCAGTTCTTC. This gives the protein CASSYSGNTYNEQFF.

The rearrangement links TRBV5-1 to TRBJ2-7; D is unclear. CDR3 length equals 15 residues. Germline CDR1 is SGHRS and CDR2 is YFSETQ. V was shortened by 5 bases and J by 5 bases, with 20 bases between the two germline ends. The CDR3 nucleotides read TGCGCCAGCAGTAGCCGACCGTTCAGTCCGGACGAGCAGTACTTC. Its translation is CASSSRPFSPDEQYF.